A selection of T cell receptor beta chains follows, all from one sample in a study of cytomegalovirus exposure and HLA in healthy donors. Produced via immunoSEQ multiplex PCR; TCRdb's table is partial and in-frame only. The table shows about 250,000 clones, with approximately 78% occurring only once. Sequencing was performed on PBMCs. The receptors shown here come from a boy aged 5-17 years in good health and CMV-seronegative. The CDR3 runs from the conserved cysteine through the conserved F or W. Some rows have no size entry. The others give once, few or many, or a class for an expanded clone.

NA	TRBV5-1	TRBJ2-1	16	CASSAGTSGVYNEQFF
NA	TRBV29-1	TRBJ2-5	13	CSARDRVRETQYF
NA	TRBV2	TRBJ2-2	14	CASRAEGNTGELFF
NA	TRBV27	TRBJ1-1	15	CASSILGGAIGEAFF
NA	TRBV7-2	TRBJ1-2	14	CASSLAGQTYGYTF
NA	TRBV5-6	TRBJ1-1	14	CASSLGRVDTEAFF
NA	TRBV5-1	TRBJ2-5	14	CASSFLGGQETQYF
once	TRBV10-3	TRBJ1-2	13	CAISDGQGGGYTF
NA	TRBV30	TRBJ2-2	13	CAWRQEPTGELFF
NA	TRBV6-1	TRBJ2-3	15	CASSGTSGGVGVRYF
NA	TRBV6-5	TRBJ2-5	14	CASIKRGSPETQYF
NA	TRBV18	TRBJ1-4	14	CASSRGQGNEKLFF
NA	TRBV2	TRBJ2-2	14	CASSRTSNTGELFF
NA	TRBV14	TRBJ1-2	14	CASSGGVGSYGYTF
NA	TRBV5-1	TRBJ1-1	16	CASSLFTGTMNTEAFF
NA	TRBV6-5	TRBJ2-7	15	CASSSSGHLSYEQYF
NA	TRBV2	TRBJ1-3	17	CASRERGGKRSGNTIYF
NA	TRBV6-5	TRBJ2-5	15	CASTYSGGLQETQYF
NA	TRBV5-1	TRBJ1-3	17	CASSSVQASDSGNTIYF
few	TRBV18	TRBJ1-1	15	CASSPRGDRGTEAFF
NA	TRBV5-1	TRBJ2-2	13	CASSLAVTGELFF
once	TRBV19	TRBJ2-3	16	CASSIGLAGPTDTQYF
NA	TRBV5-4	TRBJ1-2	16	CASSLALHGTGDGYTF
NA	TRBV5-1	TRBJ2-3	16	CASSLGLADPTDTQYF
NA	TRBV6-1	TRBJ2-7	15	CASSDGDWISYEQYF
once	TRBV2	TRBJ2-1	16	CASSLTEGAVGNEQFF
NA	TRBV19	TRBJ1-2	15	CASSPWTGPNYGYTF
NA	TRBV2	TRBJ2-2	14	CASTPTRLSGELFF
NA	TRBV6-4	TRBJ2-1	16	CASSDSPSSAYNEQFF
NA	TRBV2	TRBJ1-5	15	CASRGQGYSNQPQHF
NA	TRBV6-5	TRBJ1-6	14	CASSKGAYNSPLHF
NA	TRBV20-1	TRBJ1-2	11	CSAIRENGYTF
NA	TRBV7-3	TRBJ1-1	12	CASSRTGTEAFF
NA	TRBV27	TRBJ1-5	13	CASSWTGIQPQHF
NA	TRBV28	TRBJ2-5	15	CASSLSRTGWETQYF
NA	TRBV27	TRBJ2-7	12	CASSSLQYEQYF
NA	TRBV6-1	TRBJ1-2	14	CASSEAYPDYGYTF
NA	TRBV2	NA	14	CASSKAGGPDEQYF
NA	TRBV18	TRBJ2-1	16	CASSLRTDISTNEQFF
NA	TRBV9	TRBJ1-2	15	CASTPGSGTGYGYTF
NA	TRBV7-8	TRBJ2-1	18	CASSPQTRLASTQNEQFF
NA	TRBV5-4	TRBJ2-5	14	CASSTGQGEETQYF
NA	TRBV7-2	TRBJ2-3	14	CASSTVAGVGTQYF
NA	TRBV9	TRBJ2-3	17	CASSPDTAGGASDTQYF
NA	TRBV5-5	TRBJ2-7	14	CASSLAGVPYEQYF
NA	TRBV4-1	TRBJ2-5	14	CASSQVQYQETQYF
NA	TRBV19	TRBJ1-2	15	CASSINEGNHQGYTF
NA	TRBV7-8	TRBJ1-1	14	CASSLRSMNTEAFF
NA	TRBV30	TRBJ2-1	13	CAWRTSQNNEQFF
NA	TRBV30	TRBJ2-2	15	CAWKFSSGGTGELFF
NA	TRBV18	TRBJ2-3	15	CASSQNREVTDTQYF
once	TRBV5-1	TRBJ2-7	16	CASSSGLAGVSYEQYF
NA	TRBV7-9	TRBJ2-7	14	CASSSTWDRGEQYF
NA	TRBV6-5	TRBJ2-7	15	CASSYSFESPYEQYF